These 21 T cell receptor beta chains came from one sample sequenced in a study of T cell responses to AZD1222 COVID-19 vaccine (dated by TCRdb to the early 2020s). Interpreted using the paper, the time point label stands for: baseline before first vaccination. The library came from the immunoSEQ multiplex PCR assay. This is the immuneACCESS table as TCRdb keeps it, with only in-frame sequences that have V and J called. A part of the clones is gone; compared with another copy, unresolved V genes explain less than half, and the rest is unexplained. Present in this sample are about 86,000 clones, around four fifths of which were seen just once. The top ten clonotypes cover approximately 21% of the sample. The sample here was peripheral blood, taken on day 0 of AZD1222 vaccination. These receptors all stem from an adult in good health.

This chain links TRBV19 with TRBJ2-1; 9 bases line up with TRBD2. The CDR3 spans 15 residues. The V gene end was trimmed by 5 bases and the J gene end by 10 bases; junction bases not matched to a gene: 12. CDR1 is LNHDA, CDR2 SQIVND, per germline (reference sequence). The CDR3 nucleotides are TGTGCCAGTAGTTCCTTAGCGGGAGCCCTAGCGGAGCAGTTCTTC. Translating it yields CASSSLAGALAEQFF.

The chain uses TRBV5-6 and TRBJ1-2, with D possibly TRBD1 on 6 matching bases. With 0 bases removed from V and 0 bases from J, the gap between germline ends came to 18 bases. CDR1 is SGHDT, CDR2 YYEEEE, per germline. The length of the CDR3 is 18 residues. The CDR3: CASSLVFRAGDSNYGYTF. CDR3 nucleotide sequence: TGTGCCAGCAGCTTGGTATTTAGGGCAGGGGATTCTAACTATGGCTACACCTTC.

This clone was counted a single time. Written as DNA, the CDR3 is TGTGCCACCACCTCCCCGGGACAGGGGAGCACTGAAGCTTTCTTT. Its translation: CATTSPGQGSTEAFF. The V and J genes are TRBV24-1 and TRBJ1-1; 10 nucleotides agree with TRBD1. The CDR3 is made up of 15 amino acids. Germline V gives CDR1 KGHDR, CDR2 SFDVKD. V gave up 8 bases and J gave up 4 bases; unmatched junction bases: 9.

The chain uses TRBV7-9 and TRBJ2-3; D is ambiguous. V lost 8 bases, J lost 3 bases, and 9 bases lay in between. Germline-derived CDR1 and CDR2 are SEHNR and FQNEAQ (reference sequence). The CDR3 consists of 12 residues. For the CDR3, the DNA is TGTGCCAGCCAACCCGGGACAGATACGCAGTATTTT. Amino acids: CASQPGTDTQYF. The entire variable domain, with the rest obtained from reference TRBV7-9 and TRBJ2-3, is as follows: DTGVSQNPRHKITKRGQNVTFRCDPISEHNRLYWYRQTLGQGPEFLTYFQNEAQLEKSRLLSDRFSAERPKGSFSTLEIQRTEQGDSAMYLCASQPGTDTQYFGPGTRLTVL.

The chain combines TRBV9 with TRBJ2-1, with 7 bases identical to TRBD2. J lost 4 bases, V lost 0 bases, and 4 bases had no gene match. The CDR3 totals 15 residues. Germline CDR1 and CDR2: SGDLS and YYNGEE. CDR3 sequence reads: CASSVEGLDYNEQFF. The CDR3 DNA reads TGTGCCAGCAGCGTAGAAGGACTAGATTACAATGAGCAGTTCTTC.

This clone was observed a single time. The chain carries TRBV3-1 (or the pseudogene TRBV3-2) and TRBJ1-2; D possibly corresponds to TRBD1 (6 bases). The germline gives CDR1 LGHDT, CDR2 YNNKEL (reference sequence). V gave up 4 bases and J gave up 3 bases, with 9 bases separating them. The CDR3 is 13 residues long. CDR3 coding DNA: TGTGCCAGCAGCCCGCCAGGGGACTATGGCTACACCTTC. It specifies CASSPPGDYGYTF.

In nucleotides, the CDR3 is TGTGCCAGCTCACCCGGATACGGACGGTCGTGGGTCTACTTC. Its protein product is CASSPGYGRSWVYF. This chain uses TRBV18 with TRBJ2-7; D is undetermined. The V gene lost 3 bases and the J gene lost 13 bases, with 22 bases spanning the gap. This CDR3 has 14 residues. Germline CDR1 is KGHSH and CDR2 is LQKENI.

The chain uses TRBV2 and TRBJ2-1, with D unclear. Germline CDR1 is SNHLY and CDR2 is FYNNEI. Trimming removed 2 bases from V and 4 bases from J, with 0 bases in between. This CDR3 comprises 11 residues. CDR3 sequence reads: CASSEYNEQFF. CDR3 nucleotides: TGTGCCAGCAGTGAATACAATGAGCAGTTCTTC.

The gene calls are TRBV29-1 and TRBJ2-3, with no clear D. This CDR3 has 14 amino acids. V was trimmed by 2 bases and J by 0 bases, leaving 9 bases between them. CDR1 SQVTM and CDR2 ANQGSEA come from the germline V gene. This CDR3 reads CSVELGDSTDTQYF. Here the CDR3 DNA reads TGCAGCGTTGAATTAGGAGACAGCACAGATACGCAGTATTTT.

This clone showed up many times. The V gene is TRBV15, the J gene TRBJ2-6; 7 positions agree with TRBD1. The CDR3 extends over 19 amino acids. V gave up 3 bases and J gave up 0 bases; unmatched junction bases: 11. Germline V lookup: CDR1 LNHNV, CDR2 YYDKDF (reference sequence). For the CDR3, the DNA is TGTGCCACCAGCAGTCCTTCGACAGGGTTGGGCTCTGGGGCCAACGTCCTGACTTTC. As protein: CATSSPSTGLGSGANVLTF.

V is TRBV6-5 and J is TRBJ2-1; D is undetermined. The V gene's germline CDR1 is MNHEY and CDR2 SVGAGI. The CDR3 is 13 amino acids. Trimming shortened V by 6 bases and J by 6 bases, and 12 bases separated the two germline ends. For the CDR3, the DNA is TGTGCCAGCAGCGTCTACACAATCAATGAGCAGTTCTTC. It encodes CASSVYTINEQFF.

The chain has TRBV5-4 and TRBJ1-4; a weak D match, TRBD1 (5 bases). The length of the CDR3 is 13 residues. Trimming pared 4 bases from V and 7 bases from J, leaving 11 bases between. Germline-derived CDR1 and CDR2 are SGHNT and YYREEE (reference sequence). The CDR3 region is CASSPGTGEKLFF. CDR3 nucleotide sequence: TGTGCCAGCAGCCCTGGGACGGGTGAAAAACTGTTTTTT.

The genes are TRBV10-1 and TRBJ2-1; 9 bases agree with TRBD2. The CDR3 runs to 16 residues. V shed 6 bases, J shed 6 bases, and the junction held 12 bases outside the gene matches. Germline V gene sequence: CDR1 WNHNN, CDR2 SYGVQD (reference sequence). The CDR3 DNA reads as TGCGCCAGCAGCCCCACCCGGACTAGCGATATCAATGAGCAGTTCTTC. Its protein product is CASSPTRTSDINEQFF.

The chain uses TRBV13 and TRBJ2-1, with 12 positions matching TRBD2. Trimming at V came to 5 bases and at J to 2 bases, leaving 7 bases not matched to a gene. Per germline, CDR1 PRHDT and CDR2 FYEKMQ (reference sequence). CDR3 length: 17 residues. This CDR3 is CASSRLLAGGTYNEQFF. CDR3 DNA: TGTGCCAGCAGCAGGTTACTAGCGGGAGGAACCTACAATGAGCAGTTCTTC.

This chain's CDR3 is CASSRDRAFDTEAFF. The CDR3 nucleotides are TGTGCCAGCTCCCGGGACAGGGCTTTCGACACTGAAGCTTTCTTT. J is TRBJ1-1 and V is TRBV18; 9 bases align to TRBD1. CDR1 is KGHSH, CDR2 LQKENI, per germline. CDR3 length equals 15 residues. With V trimmed by 6 bases and J by 3 bases, 8 bases remained unmatched.

This chain links TRBV28 with TRBJ2-7; TRBD1 aligns across 8 bases. Germline assignment: CDR1 MDHEN and CDR2 SYDVKM. The CDR3 has 15 amino acids. V was clipped by 3 bases and J by 3 bases; unmatched bases: 7. This chain's CDR3 is CASSLVAGGSYEQYF. The CDR3, as DNA: TGTGCCAGCAGTTTGGTGGCAGGGGGCAGCTACGAGCAGTACTTC.

CDR3 sequence: CASSLGLDFTDTQYF. CDR3 in DNA: TGTGCCAGCAGCTTGGGCCTAGATTTCACAGATACGCAGTATTTT. The chain couples TRBV5-8 to TRBJ2-3; D gene ambiguous. The CDR3 runs to 15 residues. Germline CDR1 is SGHTS and CDR2 is YDEGEE. V dropped 0 bases and J dropped 2 bases, with 10 bases sitting between them.

The chain is built from TRBV19 and TRBJ2-7, with D tentatively TRBD2 (5 bases). The V gene's germline CDR1 is LNHDA and CDR2 SQIVND (reference sequence). The length of the CDR3 is 15 residues. Trimming removed 2 bases at V and 3 bases at J, with 14 bases between. CDR3 region: CASSISPHGSYEQYF. In nucleotides, the CDR3 is TGTGCCAGTAGTATATCCCCACATGGGAGCTACGAGCAGTACTTC.

V is TRBV27 and J is TRBJ1-6; maybe TRBD1 (5 bases). Germline V gene sequence: CDR1 MNHEY, CDR2 SMNVEV (reference sequence). CDR3 length equals 14 residues. The CDR3 nucleotides read TGTGCTACAGGAGAGGCGGCCCCGATCTCACCCCTCCACTTT. Translation: CATGEAAPISPLHF.

V is TRBV6-2 or TRBV6-3 and J is TRBJ2-7, with TRBD2 matching 13 bases. Germline CDR1 and CDR2: MNHEY and SVGEGT. V lost 4 bases, J lost 7 bases, and 10 bases stayed unmatched. The CDR3 covers 16 residues. In DNA, the CDR3 is TGTGCCAGCAGTTCCCCCTCGGGACTAGCGGGATATGAGCAGTACTTC. It codes for CASSSPSGLAGYEQYF.

The chain employs TRBV5-4 and TRBJ1-3; TRBD1 might be the D (5 bases). From germline, CDR1 is SGHNT and CDR2 YYREEE (reference sequence). There are 16 residues in the CDR3. Trimming pared 4 bases from V and 0 bases from J, leaving 14 bases between. The CDR3 reads CASSPEWGGSGNTIYF. The CDR3 nucleotides are TGTGCCAGCAGCCCAGAATGGGGGGGCTCTGGAAACACCATATATTTT.